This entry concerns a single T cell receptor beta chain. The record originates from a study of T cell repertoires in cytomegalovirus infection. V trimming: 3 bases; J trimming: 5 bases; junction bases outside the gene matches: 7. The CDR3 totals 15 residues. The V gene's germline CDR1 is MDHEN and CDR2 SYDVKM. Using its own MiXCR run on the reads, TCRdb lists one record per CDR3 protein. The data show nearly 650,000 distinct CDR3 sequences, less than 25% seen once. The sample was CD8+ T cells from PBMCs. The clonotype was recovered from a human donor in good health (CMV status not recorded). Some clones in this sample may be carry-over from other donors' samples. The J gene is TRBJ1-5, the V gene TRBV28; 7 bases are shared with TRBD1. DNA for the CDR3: TGTGCCAGCAGTTTGGTGGAGGGGGCCCATCAGCCCCAGCATTTT. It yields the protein CASSLVEGAHQPQHF.